The TCR beta chain under discussion was sequenced for a study of T-cell reconstitution after alpha-beta-depleted transplantation in children (dated by TCRdb to about 2016). Notes on the research overall: Using TCR repertoire profiling, the study followed T-cell immune reconstitution in a quantitative way in children after TCRalphabeta/CD19-depleted allogeneic hematopoietic cell transplantation. The paper's findings and limits, for the study overall: The frequencies of hyperexpanded clones fell over the following months, and after one year, T-cell counts and TCRbeta diversity were mostly attributed to newly produced T cells. Apparently early alphabetaT-cell count recovery about two months after transplant reportedly relied on only several hundred rapidly expanded clones derived from non-depleted graft cells. In some patients, the high TCRbeta diversity seen at day 60 was put down to recipient T cells and intrathymic progenitors that had survived conditioning.

V loses 3 bases of germline sequence and J loses 1 base, and the interval between the two ends is 15 bases. The CDR3 goes from the cysteine to the phenylalanine over 16 residues. The only DNA kept is the CDR3, 48 bases in frame from the first base. The library came from PCR. Data came from an Illumina HiSeq 2500. To normalize quantification of the TCRbeta repertoire, the TCR libraries were built with molecular barcoding that relied on unique molecular identifiers. TCRdb itself trimmed the public reads at Q25 with fastp, ran MiXCR and retained productive beta chains. Rows merge per CDR3 protein into single entries with the most common DNA and genes. This sample lists under 150,000 distinct CDR3 sequences; roughly 10% were detected once. In total, the top ten clones hold 20% to 30% of the sample. The sample's treatment or condition, from its label and the paper: allogeneic hematopoietic cell transplantation with graft depleted of TCRalphabeta T cells and CD19 B cells. The children who served as transplant recipients had been given grafts of TCRalphabeta/CD19-depleted allogeneic hematopoietic cells.

As to this clonotype: Which antigen it targets is not known. Base qualities are not provided; no much larger clone lies one nucleotide away.

Recombination connected TRBV12-3 or TRBV12-4 to TRBJ1-2, with an unclear D gene assignment. This TCR derives from a girl less than two years old who had a stem cell transplant for combined immunodeficiency, so the T cells may come from the graft donor. The material sequenced was PBMCs, mostly from graft donor cells, taken 180 days after TCRalphabeta/CD19-depleted stem cell transplant. The CDR3 is CASSLAFKSYNYGYTF. The DNA sequence is as follows: TGTGCCAGCAGTTTGGCGTTTAAAAGTTATAACTATGGCTACACCTTC.